This T cell receptor beta chain was retrieved from a study of vaccination effects on CD4 cells after COVID-19. Across the whole study: Every participant took two doses of the BNT162b2 or mRNA-1273 vaccine. Regarding the study as a whole: Late in the post-vaccination period, infection-induced and vaccine-induced clones underwent marked clonal contraction.

A remark on this clone: Antigen: not known.

The repertoire was sequenced with immunoSEQ multiplex PCR; TCRdb's copy has only in-frame clones and lacks some. Seen here are around 47,000 clones, approximately 70% observed once, and the top ten hold over 25%. CDR3 size: 13 residues. V was trimmed by 1 base and J by 3 bases, leaving 7 bases between them. Germline CDR1 is MGHRA and CDR2 is YSYEKL. Antigen-specific CD4+ T cells were first expanded with viral peptide pools by the ViraFEST assay and only then sequenced. Subsequent to approximately 11 days of culture, CD4+ T cells were isolated. The person had PCR-confirmed SARS-CoV-2 infection between March and December 2020.

This sample comprised CD4+ T cells from PBMCs cultured with a peptide pool, obtained before COVID-19 vaccination. This rearrangement joins TRBV4-1 to TRBJ2-7; the D is unclear. The sequence was obtained from a human donor who had a prior SARS-CoV-2 infection. CDR3 protein: CASSQVGSYEQYF. The CDR3 DNA sequence: TGCGCCAGCAGCCAAGTGGGCAGCTACGAGCAGTACTTC.